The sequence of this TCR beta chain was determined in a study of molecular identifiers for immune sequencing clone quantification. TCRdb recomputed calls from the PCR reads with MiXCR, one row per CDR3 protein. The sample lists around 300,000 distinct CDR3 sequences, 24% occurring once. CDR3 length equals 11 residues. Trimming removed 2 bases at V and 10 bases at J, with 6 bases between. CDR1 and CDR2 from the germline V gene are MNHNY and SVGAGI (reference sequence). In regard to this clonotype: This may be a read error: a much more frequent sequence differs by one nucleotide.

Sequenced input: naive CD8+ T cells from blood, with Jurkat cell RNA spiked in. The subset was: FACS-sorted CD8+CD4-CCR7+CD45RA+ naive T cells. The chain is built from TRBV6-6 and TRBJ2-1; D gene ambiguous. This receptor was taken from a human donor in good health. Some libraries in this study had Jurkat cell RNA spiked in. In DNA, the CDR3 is TGTGCCAGCAGTTACAGGAGCGAGCAGTTCTTC. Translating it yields CASSYRSEQFF.